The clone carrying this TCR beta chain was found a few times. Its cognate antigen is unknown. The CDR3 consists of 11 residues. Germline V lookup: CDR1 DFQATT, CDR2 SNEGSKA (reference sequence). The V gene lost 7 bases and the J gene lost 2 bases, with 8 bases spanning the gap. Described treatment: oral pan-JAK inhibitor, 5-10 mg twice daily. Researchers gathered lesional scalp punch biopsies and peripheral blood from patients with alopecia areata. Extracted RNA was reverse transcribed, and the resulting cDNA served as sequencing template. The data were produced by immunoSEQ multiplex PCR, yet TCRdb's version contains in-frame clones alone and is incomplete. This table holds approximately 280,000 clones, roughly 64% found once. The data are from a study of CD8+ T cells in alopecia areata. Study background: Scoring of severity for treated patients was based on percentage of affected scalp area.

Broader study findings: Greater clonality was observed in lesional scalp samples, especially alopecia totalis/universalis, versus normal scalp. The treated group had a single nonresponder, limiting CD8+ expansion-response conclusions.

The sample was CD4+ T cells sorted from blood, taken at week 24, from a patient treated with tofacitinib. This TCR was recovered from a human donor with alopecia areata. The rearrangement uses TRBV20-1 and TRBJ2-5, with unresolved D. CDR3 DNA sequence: TGCAGTGGGGCAGGACAAGAGACCCAGTACTTC. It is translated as CSGAGQETQYF.